These T cell receptor beta chains were read from a single sample in a study of cytomegalovirus exposure and HLA in healthy donors. The table came from immunoSEQ multiplex PCR; TCRdb's copy has only in-frame clones and leaves some out. The sample comprises over 150,000 clones, 71% of which are singletons, and 2.8% rests with the top ten. Sequenced material: PBMCs. These receptors originate from a woman aged 25 to 39 in good health and CMV-seronegative. The CDR3 runs from the conserved cysteine through the conserved F or W. Size values are once, few and many counts, or a class for expanded clones, and some rows have none.

-,TRBJ1-5,TRBV6-6,CASSFHPQGSNQPQHF
-,TRBJ2-7,TRBV27,CASSVDSALEQYF
-,TRBJ2-7,TRBV4-3,CASSLGTSGNYEQYF
-,TRBJ1-1,TRBV29-1,CSAGTGERSAFF
-,TRBJ2-1,TRBV2,CASRATSGSYNEQFF
-,TRBJ1-1,TRBV5-1,CASSLALGGNTEAFF
few,TRBJ2-2,TRBV5-1,CASSLGLGGANTGELFF
-,TRBJ2-5,TRBV18,CASSPPRRETQYF
-,TRBJ2-4,TRBV7-2,CASSLVGGVRDIQYF
-,TRBJ1-1,TRBV5-6,CASIKAGRRTEAFF
-,TRBJ2-3,TRBV9,CASSATLLADLTDTQYF
-,TRBJ1-1,TRBV5-4,CASSEGVKNTEAFF
-,TRBJ2-3,TRBV19,CASSTTGGGTDTQYF
-,TRBJ1-4,TRBV19,CASSGTQGWREKLFF
few,TRBJ2-5,TRBV5-1,CASSMDSRETQYF
-,TRBJ1-5,TRBV18,CASSPGRGGNQPQHF
-,TRBJ2-3,TRBV7-6,CASSLGPRGTSGTTDTQYF
-,TRBJ2-5,TRBV4-3,CASSRSRPVRETQYF
-,TRBJ2-7,TRBV29-1,CSVHPGGREQYF
few,TRBJ1-3,TRBV6-1,CASSETRGSGNTIYF
few,TRBJ2-7,TRBV7-2,CASGSWQGEQYF
-,TRBJ1-2,TRBV13,CASSLKDRGLGYTF
few,TRBJ2-1,TRBV7-2,CASVWDLGNEQFF
-,TRBJ1-3,TRBV9,CASSVVGSSGNTIYF
-,TRBJ1-6,TRBV7-9,CASSLRTGHNSPLHF
few,TRBJ1-6,TRBV7-2,CASSSGGGLSSYNSPLHF
-,TRBJ2-7,TRBV28,CASSRAGAPYEQYF
-,TRBJ2-3,TRBV18,CASSPLRAGGTDTQYF